Below, one T cell receptor (beta chain) is given with its context. The data belong to a study of T cell responses to AZD1222 COVID-19 vaccine. The CDR3 is made up of 13 amino acids. V dropped 5 bases and J dropped 8 bases, with 12 bases sitting between them. Germline values: CDR1 SEHNR, CDR2 FQNEAQ (reference sequence). This table comes from immunoSEQ multiplex PCR, and its TCRdb copy is limited to in-frame clones, with some not included. The data contain approximately 200,000 clones, just over 85% of them seen just once; the ten biggest clones take up 7.5% to 9.5%. The sample consisted of peripheral blood, taken on day 0 of AZD1222 vaccination. This chain joins TRBV7-9 and TRBJ1-4, with D possibly matching TRBD1 (5 bases). The clonotype comes from an adult in good health. The CDR3 here is CASSIGVEEKLFF. The CDR3 coding sequence is TGTGCCAGCAGCATAGGGGTGGAGGAAAAACTGTTTTTT.